These T cell receptor beta chains were read from a single sample in a study of T cells in Graves' hyperthyroidism and ophthalmopathy. In TCRdb, the multiplex PCR reads were re-called with MiXCR into one record per CDR3 protein. The sample yields 500,000 to 800,000 distinct CDR3 sequences, around 13% seen once. Sequencing input: blood. Receptors originate from a woman in her forties or fifties with Graves' ophthalmopathy. CDR3s include the opening cysteine and the closing phenylalanine or tryptophan. The D gene is left open where the match is weak. Not all rows give a size; the values are once, few, many and, for expanded clones, a class.

size	J	V	D	DNA	CDR3
NA	TRBJ2-3	TRBV6-5	NA	TGTGCCAGCAGTTACTCGTGGGGGCTGGGCACAGATACGCAGTATTTT	CASSYSWGLGTDTQYF
NA	TRBJ1-6	TRBV7-2	NA	TGTGCCTCGACCCTTAGGGGCAGGGCGGGTTCACCCCTCCACTTT	CASTLRGRAGSPLHF
many	TRBJ1-1	TRBV3-1	TRBD1	TGTGCCAGCAGCCAGCGGGACAGGGACACTGAAGCTTTCTTT	CASSQRDRDTEAFF
many	TRBJ1-5	TRBV7-2	TRBD1	TGTGCCAGCAGCCTGGACAGGGCTCAGCCCCAGCATTTT	CASSLDRAQPQHF
NA	TRBJ1-2	TRBV28	NA	TGTGCCAGCAGTCCTCCAAGGATTTATGGCTACACCTTC	CASSPPRIYGYTF
many	TRBJ2-7	TRBV10-3	NA	TGTGCCACAGACCCCAGCTTTCGGGGCTACGAGCAGTACTTC	CATDPSFRGYEQYF
many	TRBJ2-1	TRBV10-3	NA	TGTGCCATCAGTGGGTCGCGGACCGACTCCTACAATGAGCAGTTCTTC	CAISGSRTDSYNEQFF
many	TRBJ1-6	TRBV5-6	NA	TGTGCCAGCAGCTTGGTGCAGGGAGATTCACCCCTCCACTTT	CASSLVQGDSPLHF
many	TRBJ2-5	TRBV6-2/TRBV6-3	NA	TGTGCCAGCAGTTATAGGAAAGAGGGAGTGGAGACCCAGTACTTC	CASSYRKEGVETQYF
few	TRBJ2-7	TRBV10-3	NA	TGTGCCATCAGTTTGGGGCTAGCCCCGGGGGAGCAGTACTTC	CAISLGLAPGEQYF
many	TRBJ1-2	TRBV11-2	TRBD1	TGTGCCAGCAGCGCCGACAGGGGGCTAATAGGCGGCTACACCTTC	CASSADRGLIGGYTF
many	TRBJ2-3	TRBV30	NA	TGTGCCTGGAGCCTCGGGGTCAGCACAGATACGCAGTATTTT	CAWSLGVSTDTQYF
NA	TRBJ1-4	TRBV9	NA	TGTGCCAGCAGCCCCGGGGGGGGGTTGAATGAAAAACTGTTTTTT	CASSPGGGLNEKLFF
NA	TRBJ1-1	TRBV15	NA	TGTGCCACCAGCAGAGATCATGGGACTGAAGCTTTCTTT	CATSRDHGTEAFF
many	TRBJ2-7	TRBV7-9	NA	TGTGCCAGCAGCTTAGGCGGCGGGATGGCGTACGAGCAGTACTTC	CASSLGGGMAYEQYF
many	TRBJ2-7	TRBV11-2	TRBD1	TGTGCCAGCAGATGGGACAGGGGATCCTACGAGCAGTACTTC	CASRWDRGSYEQYF
few	TRBJ2-3	TRBV29-1	TRBD2	TGCAGCGTGATAGCGGGAGTTAGCACAGATACGCAGTATTTT	CSVIAGVSTDTQYF
NA	TRBJ2-2	TRBV7-8	NA	TGTGCCAGCAGCTGGGGGATGGAAGGGGCCGGGGAGCTGTTTTTT	CASSWGMEGAGELFF
many	TRBJ1-1	TRBV11-2	TRBD1	TGTGCCAGCAGCAGGAGACAGGGGAAGCGGACTGAAGCTTTCTTT	CASSRRQGKRTEAFF
NA	TRBJ1-5	TRBV20-1	NA	TGCAGTGCTAGTAGACAGCATAGCAATCAGCCCCAGCATTTT	CSASRQHSNQPQHF
NA	TRBJ1-1	TRBV5-1	TRBD1	TGCGCCAGCACCAGGACAGGAGAGAGTAACACTGAAGCTTTCTTT	CASTRTGESNTEAFF
few	TRBJ2-5	TRBV18	NA	TGTGCCAGCTCACCACGCCAGACGTACCAAGAGACCCAGTACTTC	CASSPRQTYQETQYF
many	TRBJ2-2	TRBV7-8	NA	TGTGCCAGCAGCTTAGGAAGAGGGCGCGCGGGCACCGGGGAGCTGTTTTTT	CASSLGRGRAGTGELFF
many	TRBJ2-3	TRBV7-2	NA	TGTGCCAGCAGCTTACCTCCCGGGACACGAAGAGGGGCAGATACGCAGTATTTT	CASSLPPGTRRGADTQYF
NA	TRBJ2-3	TRBV18	TRBD2	TGTGCCAGCTCACAGACTAGCGGGAGCCGAGATACGCAGTATTTT	CASSQTSGSRDTQYF